The T cell receptor beta chain described here comes from a study of T cell changes during pregnancy in multiple sclerosis. Germline V lookup: CDR1 SGHAT, CDR2 FQNNGV. The CDR3 loop spans 15 amino acids. V dropped 5 bases and J dropped 5 bases, with 15 bases sitting between them. The table came from immunoSEQ multiplex PCR; TCRdb's copy has only in-frame clones and leaves some out. The sample carries tens of thousands of clones, 85% to 95% recorded once. Sequenced here: peripheral blood, sampled in the first trimester of pregnancy. This receptor was obtained from a female donor in good health, enrolled as a control in a pregnancy study. This rearrangement joins TRBV11-2 to TRBJ1-4; unclear D gene. CDR3 region: CASSRMGGINEKLFF. In DNA, the CDR3 is TGTGCCAGCAGCCGAATGGGAGGGATCAATGAAAAACTGTTTTTT.